A selection of T cell receptor beta chains follows, all from one sample in a study of blood T cell repertoires in COVID-19. Sequencing used immunoSEQ multiplex PCR; TCRdb keeps in-frame clones, though not all of them. Of about 200,000 clones in the sample, more than 80% are singletons; the top ten hold 0.45% to 0.65%. What was sequenced was peripheral blood. The receptors were sampled from a man aged 50 to 59 with acute or convalescent COVID-19. The CDR3 runs from the conserved cysteine through the conserved F or W. The D gene is left open where the match is weak. Clone sizes are given selectively: once, few, many, or a class where the clone is expanded.

j_call: TRBJ1-4; clone_size: NA; d_call: NA; v_call: TRBV7-9; cdr3_aa: CASQSRGLEKLFF; cdr3_nt: TGTGCCAGCCAGTCCAGGGGTCTTGAAAAACTGTTTTTT
j_call: TRBJ1-4; clone_size: NA; d_call: NA; v_call: TRBV2; cdr3_aa: CASSVMLRGGHVRGEKLFF; cdr3_nt: TGTGCCAGCAGTGTAATGTTGCGTGGGGGCCACGTCCGCGGGGAAAAACTGTTTTTT
j_call: TRBJ2-3; clone_size: NA; d_call: NA; v_call: TRBV6-1; cdr3_aa: CASSEAVASPGYDTQYF; cdr3_nt: TGTGCCAGCAGTGAAGCGGTGGCTAGCCCCGGGTACGATACGCAGTATTTT
j_call: TRBJ2-3; clone_size: NA; d_call: TRBD1; v_call: TRBV3-1/TRBV3-2; cdr3_aa: CASSPANEATGGRADTQYF; cdr3_nt: TGTGCCAGCAGCCCCGCCAACGAGGCGACAGGGGGTCGGGCAGATACGCAGTATTTT
j_call: TRBJ2-2; clone_size: NA; d_call: TRBD1; v_call: TRBV19; cdr3_aa: CASSTKTGANTGELFF; cdr3_nt: TGTGCCAGTAGTACCAAAACAGGGGCGAACACCGGGGAGCTGTTTTTT
j_call: TRBJ2-7; clone_size: NA; d_call: TRBD2; v_call: TRBV2; cdr3_aa: CASSERLAGGPYEQYF; cdr3_nt: TGTGCCAGCAGTGAACGGCTAGCGGGAGGGCCCTACGAGCAGTACTTC
j_call: TRBJ2-1; clone_size: NA; d_call: TRBD2; v_call: TRBV10-1; cdr3_aa: CASSDPTSGSPNEQFF; cdr3_nt: TGCGCCAGCAGTGACCCGACTAGCGGGAGTCCTAATGAGCAGTTCTTC
j_call: TRBJ1-2; clone_size: NA; d_call: TRBD1; v_call: TRBV7-9; cdr3_aa: CASSHPPGGRGNYGYTF; cdr3_nt: TGTGCCAGCAGCCATCCCCCCGGTGGCAGGGGGAACTATGGCTACACCTTC
j_call: TRBJ2-5; clone_size: NA; d_call: NA; v_call: TRBV7-2; cdr3_aa: CASSLGPSAQETQYF; cdr3_nt: TGTGCCAGCAGCTTAGGTCCTAGCGCACAAGAGACCCAGTACTTC
j_call: TRBJ1-6; clone_size: NA; d_call: NA; v_call: TRBV28; cdr3_aa: CASTFGLRGNSPLHF; cdr3_nt: TGTGCCAGCACCTTTGGTCTGAGGGGGAATTCACCCCTCCACTTT
j_call: TRBJ2-3; clone_size: NA; d_call: NA; v_call: TRBV3-1/TRBV3-2; cdr3_aa: CASSQESPLLYSTDTQYF; cdr3_nt: TGTGCCAGCAGCCAAGAAAGCCCCTTACTCTATAGCACAGATACGCAGTATTTT
j_call: TRBJ2-7; clone_size: NA; d_call: NA; v_call: TRBV9; cdr3_aa: CASSPSGGRSSYEQYF; cdr3_nt: TGTGCCAGCAGCCCGAGCGGCGGGCGGAGCTCCTACGAGCAGTACTTC
j_call: TRBJ1-1; clone_size: NA; d_call: TRBD1; v_call: TRBV5-1; cdr3_aa: CASSGQGRFTEAFF; cdr3_nt: TGCGCCAGCAGCGGACAGGGCAGGTTCACTGAAGCTTTCTTT
j_call: TRBJ1-3; clone_size: NA; d_call: NA; v_call: TRBV28; cdr3_aa: CASRPQGSGNTIYF; cdr3_nt: TGTGCCAGCAGACCACAGGGCTCTGGAAACACCATATATTTT
j_call: TRBJ2-7; clone_size: once; d_call: NA; v_call: TRBV28; cdr3_aa: CASRAGGPNYEQYF; cdr3_nt: TGTGCCAGCAGAGCCGGGGGGCCAAACTACGAGCAGTACTTC
j_call: TRBJ1-2; clone_size: NA; d_call: NA; v_call: TRBV28; cdr3_aa: CASSLGGGSLYGYTF; cdr3_nt: TGTGCCAGCAGTTTAGGTGGGGGGAGTCTGTATGGCTACACCTTC
j_call: TRBJ2-1; clone_size: NA; d_call: NA; v_call: TRBV9; cdr3_aa: CASSVALSGYNEQFF; cdr3_nt: TGTGCCAGCAGCGTAGCTCTGAGTGGCTACAATGAGCAGTTCTTC
j_call: TRBJ2-2; clone_size: NA; d_call: NA; v_call: TRBV6-6; cdr3_aa: CASRSGTGELFF; cdr3_nt: TGTGCCAGCAGGTCAGGCACCGGGGAGCTGTTTTTT